This T cell receptor beta chain derives from a study of shared clonotypes between healthy human individuals. Study background: The cohort comprised a couple of women and a few men. Their ages spanned 18 to 49 years. Study-wide results and limits: The study generally estimated greater richness for naive than memory subsets.

Repertoires were generated with immunoSEQ multiplex PCR, while TCRdb's copy carries only in-frame clones and drops some. The sample yields more than 400,000 clones, roughly 95% seen once. Between the trimmed V and J ends, which lost 0 bases and 4 bases, there was a span of 10 bases. Germline CDR1 is GTSNPN and CDR2 is SVGIG (reference sequence). The CDR3 extends over 14 amino acids. Concerning this clone itself: Its antigen is currently unknown.

Recent acute infections and vaccinations were absent in the healthy HIV-negative adult donors. This chain connects TRBV30 to TRBJ1-5, with D uncertain. The receptor's source is a young woman in good health. The source material was naive CD4+ T cells sorted from blood. Subset indicated: CD45RA+ positively selected. CDR3 sequence reads: CAWSVLSRNQPQHF. CDR3 DNA: TGTGCCTGGAGTGTACTTTCTAGGAATCAGCCCCAGCATTTT. The variable domain in full, with the rest retrieved from reference TRBV30 and TRBJ1-5, is SQTIHQWPATLVQPVGSPLSLECTVEGTSNPNLYWYRQAAGRGLQLLFYSVGIGQISSEVPQNLSASRPQDRQFILSSKKLLLSDSGFYLCAWSVLSRNQPQHFGDGTRLSIL.